The rows below give T cell receptor beta chains drawn from one sample of a study of cytomegalovirus exposure and HLA in healthy donors. Data came from immunoSEQ multiplex PCR; TCRdb stores just in-frame clones and leaves some out. The data contain about 180,000 clones, roughly 70% of them seen just once; the ten biggest clones take up roughly 2.8%. What was sequenced was PBMCs. These receptors were obtained from a male donor in good health and CMV-seronegative. The CDR3 runs from the conserved cysteine through the conserved F or W.

TRBJ1-4 TRBV7-2 17 CASSLRQGVTTNEKLFF
TRBJ2-7 TRBV19 15 CASSIVGGTTYEQYF
TRBJ1-5 TRBV28 12 CASSSTSEPQHF
TRBJ1-3 TRBV11-3 15 CASSLGGAHGNTIYF
TRBJ1-2 TRBV5-1 15 CASSLGAELNYGYTF
TRBJ2-1 TRBV27 15 CASSETSLSYNEQFF
TRBJ1-2 TRBV28 13 CASSLRGYYGYTF
TRBJ1-1 TRBV19 16 CASSIILARTNTEAFF
TRBJ2-1 TRBV6-6 15 CASSYEDRAYNEQFF
TRBJ2-1 TRBV6-5 14 CASSYSAYYNEQFF
TRBJ1-1 TRBV9 15 CASSMWGGQNTEAFF
TRBJ2-1 TRBV7-6 16 CASSQHSGGPMNEQFF
TRBJ2-1 TRBV2 16 CASSEISYGANNEQFF
TRBJ1-4 TRBV6-5 15 CASSYGSARGRRLFF
TRBJ2-1 TRBV5-1 18 CASSSRLAGGTLYNEQFF
TRBJ2-1 TRBV4-2 13 CASSQEGGLEQFF
TRBJ1-1 TRBV4-3 15 CASSQGQGLNTEAFF
TRBJ2-1 TRBV9 14 CASSVNSGRDEQFF
TRBJ2-7 TRBV9 14 CASSVEQGSYEQYF
TRBJ2-1 TRBV11-3 15 CASGGRDRENNEQFF
TRBJ2-7 TRBV7-9 14 CATSLRGPIYEQYF
TRBJ1-6 TRBV9 13 CASSVVGASPLHF
TRBJ2-1 TRBV5-1 17 CASSLGAAGESYNEQFF
TRBJ2-3 TRBV5-4 16 CASSLRSLAGADTQYF
TRBJ2-1 TRBV9 14 CASSPGFTYNEQFF
TRBJ2-3 TRBV6-5 12 CASRTSTDTQYF
TRBJ2-7 TRBV7-9 15 CASSLSRQGVDEQYF
TRBJ2-3 TRBV10-3 13 CAISEAGADTQYF
TRBJ1-5 TRBV19 15 CASSIGARRNQPQHF
TRBJ1-6 TRBV29-1 13 CSVREGGNSPLHF
TRBJ1-5 TRBV30 13 CAWSRSRDQPQHF
TRBJ1-1 TRBV5-1 12 CASSLDRREAFF
TRBJ2-3 TRBV7-7 15 CASSLGGGGTDTQYF
TRBJ1-1 TRBV7-9 14 CASSAGVMNTEAFF
TRBJ1-1 TRBV9 13 CASSARQNTEAFF